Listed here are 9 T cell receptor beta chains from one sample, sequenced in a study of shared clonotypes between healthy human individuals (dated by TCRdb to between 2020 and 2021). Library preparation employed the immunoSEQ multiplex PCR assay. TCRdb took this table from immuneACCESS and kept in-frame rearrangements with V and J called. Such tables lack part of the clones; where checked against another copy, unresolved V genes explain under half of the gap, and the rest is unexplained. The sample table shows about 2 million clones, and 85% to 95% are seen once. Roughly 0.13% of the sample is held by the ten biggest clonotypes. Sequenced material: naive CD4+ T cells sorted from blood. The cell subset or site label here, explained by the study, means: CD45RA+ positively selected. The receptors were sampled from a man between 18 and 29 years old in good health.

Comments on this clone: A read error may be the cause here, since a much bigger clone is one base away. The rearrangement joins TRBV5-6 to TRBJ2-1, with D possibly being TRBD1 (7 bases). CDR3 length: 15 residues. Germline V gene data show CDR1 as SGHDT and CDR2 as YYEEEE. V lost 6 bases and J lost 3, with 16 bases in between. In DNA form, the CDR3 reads TGTGCCAGCACCCCCCAGGGGGACTGCTACAATGAGCAGTTCTTC. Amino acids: CASTPQGDCYNEQFF. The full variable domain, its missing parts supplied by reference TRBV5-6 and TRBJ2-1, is DAGVTQSPTHLIKTRGQQVTLRCSPKSGHDTVSWYQQALGQGPQFIFQYYEEEERQRGNFPDRFSGHQFPNYSSELNVNALLLGDSALYLCASTPQGDCYNEQFFGPGTRLTVL.

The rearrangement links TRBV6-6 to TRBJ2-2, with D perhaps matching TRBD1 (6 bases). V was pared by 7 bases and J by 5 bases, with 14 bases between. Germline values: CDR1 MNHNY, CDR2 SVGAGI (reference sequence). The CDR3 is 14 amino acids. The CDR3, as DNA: TGTGCCAGCACAAATACAGGGAGTACCGGGGAGCTGTTTTTT. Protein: CASTNTGSTGELFF.

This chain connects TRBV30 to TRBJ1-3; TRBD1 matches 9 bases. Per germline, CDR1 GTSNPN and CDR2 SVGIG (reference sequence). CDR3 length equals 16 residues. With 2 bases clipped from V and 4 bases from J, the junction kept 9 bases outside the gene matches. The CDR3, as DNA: TGTGCCTGGAGTAGGGGGGACAGGGCCCCCGGAAACACCATATATTTT. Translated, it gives CAWSRGDRAPGNTIYF.

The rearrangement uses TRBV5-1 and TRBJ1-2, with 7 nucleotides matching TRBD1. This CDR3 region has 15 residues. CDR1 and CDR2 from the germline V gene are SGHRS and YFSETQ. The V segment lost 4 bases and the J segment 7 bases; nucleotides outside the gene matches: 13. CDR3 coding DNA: TGCGCCAGCAGCCCTGAGACAGGGCGTGAGGGTGGCTACACCTTC. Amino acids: CASSPETGREGGYTF. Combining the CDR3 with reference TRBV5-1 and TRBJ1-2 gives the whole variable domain KAGVTQTPRYLIKTRGQQVTLSCSPISGHRSVSWYQQTPGQGLQFLFEYFSETQRNKGNFPGRFSGRQFSNSRSEMNVSTLELGDSALYLCASSPETGREGGYTFGSGTRLTVV.

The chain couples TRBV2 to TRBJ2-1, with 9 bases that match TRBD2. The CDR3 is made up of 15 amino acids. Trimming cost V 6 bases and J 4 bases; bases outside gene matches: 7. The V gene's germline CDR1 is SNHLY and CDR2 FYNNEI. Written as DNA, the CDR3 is TGTGCCAGCAGGCCTTCTAGCGGGGCTTACAATGAGCAGTTCTTC. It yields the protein CASRPSSGAYNEQFF.

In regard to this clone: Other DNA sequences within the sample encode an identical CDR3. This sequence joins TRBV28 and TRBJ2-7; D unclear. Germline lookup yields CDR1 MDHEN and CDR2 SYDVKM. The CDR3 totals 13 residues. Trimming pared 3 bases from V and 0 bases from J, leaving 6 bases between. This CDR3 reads CASSLGSSYEQYF. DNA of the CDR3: TGTGCCAGCAGTTTGGGGTCCTCCTACGAGCAGTACTTC.

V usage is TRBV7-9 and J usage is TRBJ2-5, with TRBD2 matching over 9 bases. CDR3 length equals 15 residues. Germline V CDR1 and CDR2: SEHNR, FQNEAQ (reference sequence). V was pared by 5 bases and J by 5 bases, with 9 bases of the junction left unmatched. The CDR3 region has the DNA TGTGCCAGCAGCAGAGTAGCGGGAGTAGGTGAGACCCAGTACTTC. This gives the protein CASSRVAGVGETQYF.

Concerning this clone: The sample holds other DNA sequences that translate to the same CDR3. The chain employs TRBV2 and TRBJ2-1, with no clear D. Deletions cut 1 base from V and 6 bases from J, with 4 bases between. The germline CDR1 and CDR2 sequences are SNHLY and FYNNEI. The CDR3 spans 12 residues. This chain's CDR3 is CASSEVFNEQFF. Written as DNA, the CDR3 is TGTGCCAGCAGTGAAGTCTTCAATGAGCAGTTCTTC.

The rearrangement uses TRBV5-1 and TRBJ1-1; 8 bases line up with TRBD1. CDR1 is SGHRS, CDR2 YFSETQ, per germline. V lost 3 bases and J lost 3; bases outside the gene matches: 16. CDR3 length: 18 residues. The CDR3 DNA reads TGCGCCAGCAGCTATACCCCACAGGGGGTAACGGGACACACTGAAGCTTTCTTT. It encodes CASSYTPQGVTGHTEAFF.